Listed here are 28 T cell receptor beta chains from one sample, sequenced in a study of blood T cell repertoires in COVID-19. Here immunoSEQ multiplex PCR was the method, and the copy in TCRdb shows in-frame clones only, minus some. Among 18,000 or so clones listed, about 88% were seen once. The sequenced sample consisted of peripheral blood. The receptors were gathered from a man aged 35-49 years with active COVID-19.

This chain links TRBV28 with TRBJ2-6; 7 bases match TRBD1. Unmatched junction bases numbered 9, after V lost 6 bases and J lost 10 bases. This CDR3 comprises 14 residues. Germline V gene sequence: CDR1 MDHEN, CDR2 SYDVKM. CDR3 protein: CASRRTGGMNVLTF. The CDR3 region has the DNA TGTGCCAGCAGGCGGACAGGCGGCATGAACGTCCTGACTTTC.

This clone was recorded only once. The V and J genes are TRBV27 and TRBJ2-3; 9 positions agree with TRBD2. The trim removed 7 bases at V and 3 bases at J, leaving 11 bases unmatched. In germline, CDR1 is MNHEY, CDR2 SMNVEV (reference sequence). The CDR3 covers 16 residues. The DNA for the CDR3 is TGTGCCAGCACCCGCCCAGGAGCGGGAGGAACAGATACGCAGTATTTT. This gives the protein CASTRPGAGGTDTQYF.

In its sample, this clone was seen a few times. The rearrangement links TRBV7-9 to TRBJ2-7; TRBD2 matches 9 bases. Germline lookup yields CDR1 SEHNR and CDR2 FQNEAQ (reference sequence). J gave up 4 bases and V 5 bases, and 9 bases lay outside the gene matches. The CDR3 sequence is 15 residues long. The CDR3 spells CASSRGSGRTYEQYF. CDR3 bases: TGTGCCAGCAGCCGGGGGAGCGGGAGGACGTACGAGCAGTACTTC.

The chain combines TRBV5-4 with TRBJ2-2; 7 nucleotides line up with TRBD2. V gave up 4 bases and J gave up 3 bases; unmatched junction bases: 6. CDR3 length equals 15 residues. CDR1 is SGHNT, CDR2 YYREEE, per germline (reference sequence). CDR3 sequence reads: CASSPGGRDTGELFF. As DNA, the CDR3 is TGTGCCAGCAGCCCGGGAGGTAGGGACACCGGGGAGCTGTTTTTT. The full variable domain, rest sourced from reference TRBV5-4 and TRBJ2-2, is ETGVTQSPTHLIKTRGQQVTLRCSSQSGHNTVSWYQQALGQGPQFIFQYYREEENGRGNFPPRFSGLQFPNYSSELNVNALELDDSALYLCASSPGGRDTGELFFGEGSRLTVL.

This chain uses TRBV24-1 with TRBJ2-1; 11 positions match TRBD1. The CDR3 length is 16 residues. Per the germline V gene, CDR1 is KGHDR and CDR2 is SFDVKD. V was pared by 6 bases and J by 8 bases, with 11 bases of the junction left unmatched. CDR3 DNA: TGTGCCACCAGTTCTCATCGGGACAGGGGGTCTGATGAGCAGTTCTTC. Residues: CATSSHRDRGSDEQFF.

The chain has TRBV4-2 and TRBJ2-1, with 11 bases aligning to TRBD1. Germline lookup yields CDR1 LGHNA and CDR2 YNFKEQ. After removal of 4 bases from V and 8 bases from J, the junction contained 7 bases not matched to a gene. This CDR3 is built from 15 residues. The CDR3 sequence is CASSRRTGGGYEQFF. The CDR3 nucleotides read TGTGCCAGCAGCCGACGGACAGGGGGCGGTTATGAGCAGTTCTTC.

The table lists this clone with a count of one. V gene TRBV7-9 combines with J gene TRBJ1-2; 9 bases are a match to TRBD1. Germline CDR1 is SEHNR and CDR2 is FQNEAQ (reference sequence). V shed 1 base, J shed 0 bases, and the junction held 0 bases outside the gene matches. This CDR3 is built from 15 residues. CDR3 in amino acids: CASSLGDRANYGYTF. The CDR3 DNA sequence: TGTGCCAGCAGCTTAGGGGACAGGGCTAACTATGGCTACACCTTC.

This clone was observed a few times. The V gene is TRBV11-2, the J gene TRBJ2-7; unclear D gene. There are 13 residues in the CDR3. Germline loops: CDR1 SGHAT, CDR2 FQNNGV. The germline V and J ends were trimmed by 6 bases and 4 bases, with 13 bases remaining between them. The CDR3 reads CASSNGFGYEQYF. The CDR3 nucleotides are TGTGCCAGCAGTAACGGGTTCGGGTACGAGCAGTACTTC.

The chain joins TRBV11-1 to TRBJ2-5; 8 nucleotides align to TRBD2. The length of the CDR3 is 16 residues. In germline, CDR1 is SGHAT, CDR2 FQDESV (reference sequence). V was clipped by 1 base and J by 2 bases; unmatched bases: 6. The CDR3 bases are TGTGCCAGCAGCTTAGGGCCTAGCGGGCCTCAAGAGACCCAGTACTTC. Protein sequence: CASSLGPSGPQETQYF.

CDR3 in amino acids: CATSRDGAAHYQETQYF. The CDR3 coding sequence is TGTGCCACCAGCAGAGATGGGGCAGCTCATTACCAAGAGACCCAGTACTTC. The rearrangement uses TRBV15 and TRBJ2-5; D may be TRBD1 (5 bases). The length of the CDR3 is 17 residues. Germline V gives CDR1 LNHNV, CDR2 YYDKDF (reference sequence). Trimming left V 0 bases short and J 0 bases short, with 14 bases between.

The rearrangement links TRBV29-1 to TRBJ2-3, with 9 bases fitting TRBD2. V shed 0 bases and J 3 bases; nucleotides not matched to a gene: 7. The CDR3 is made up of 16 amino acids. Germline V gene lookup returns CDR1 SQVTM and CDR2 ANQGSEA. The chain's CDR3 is CSVEDVVAGVTDTQYF. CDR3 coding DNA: TGCAGCGTTGAAGACGTAGTAGCGGGAGTAACAGATACGCAGTATTTT.

CDR3 DNA sequence: TGCGCCAACCAACAGGGCAGGCCAACGTCCTACGAGCAGTACTTC. Translated: CANQQGRPTSYEQYF. The rearrangement joins TRBV10-1 to TRBJ2-7; D might be TRBD1 (6 bases). Trimming pared 10 bases from V and 1 base from J, leaving 20 bases between. The CDR3 covers 15 residues. CDR1 and CDR2 (germline): WNHNN, SYGVQD (reference sequence).

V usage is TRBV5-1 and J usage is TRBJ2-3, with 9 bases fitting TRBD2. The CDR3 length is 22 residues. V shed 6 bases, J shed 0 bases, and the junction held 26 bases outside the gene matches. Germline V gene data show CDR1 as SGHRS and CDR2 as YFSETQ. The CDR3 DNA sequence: TGCGCCAGCACCGACTACTCGGTTAGACTAGCGGAAAGCGCCACGAGCACAGATACGCAGTATTTT. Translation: CASTDYSVRLAESATSTDTQYF.

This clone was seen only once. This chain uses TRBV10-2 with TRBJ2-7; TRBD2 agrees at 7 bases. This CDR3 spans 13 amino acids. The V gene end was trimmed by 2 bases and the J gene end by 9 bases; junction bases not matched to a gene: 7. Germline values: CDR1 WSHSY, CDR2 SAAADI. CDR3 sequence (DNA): TGCGCCAGCAGTGAGCGGGAGGTATCGGCGCAGTACTTC. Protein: CASSEREVSAQYF.

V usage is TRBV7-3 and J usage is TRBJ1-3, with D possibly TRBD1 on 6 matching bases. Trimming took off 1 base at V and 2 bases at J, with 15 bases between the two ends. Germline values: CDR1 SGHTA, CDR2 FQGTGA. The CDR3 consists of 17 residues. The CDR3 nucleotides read TGTGCCAGCAGCTTAAATGGTGCAGGGGCCCCTGGAAACACCATATATTTT. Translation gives CASSLNGAGAPGNTIYF.

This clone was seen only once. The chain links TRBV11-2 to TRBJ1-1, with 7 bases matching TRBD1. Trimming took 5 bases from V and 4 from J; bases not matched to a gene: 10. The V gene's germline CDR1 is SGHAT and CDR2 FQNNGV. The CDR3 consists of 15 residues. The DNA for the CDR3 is TGTGCCAGCAGCCCACAGGGACAGCGGAGCACTGAAGCTTTCTTT. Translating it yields CASSPQGQRSTEAFF.

CDR3 bases: TGTGCCAGCTCACTTCGTCAGGGAAGGAATGAGCAGTTCTTC. Translation gives CASSLRQGRNEQFF. V usage is TRBV18 and J usage is TRBJ2-1, with D possibly matching TRBD1 (5 bases). The CDR3 runs to 14 residues. V lost 4 bases to trimming and J lost 7 bases, with 14 bases between them. Looked up from germline, CDR1 is KGHSH and CDR2 is LQKENI.

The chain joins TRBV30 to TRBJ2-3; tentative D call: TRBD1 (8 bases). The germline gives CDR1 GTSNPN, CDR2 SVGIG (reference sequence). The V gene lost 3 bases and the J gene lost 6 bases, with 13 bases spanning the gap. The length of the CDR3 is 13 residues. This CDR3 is CAWSTGGGDTQYF. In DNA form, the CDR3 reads TGTGCCTGGAGCACAGGGGGGGGCGATACGCAGTATTTT.

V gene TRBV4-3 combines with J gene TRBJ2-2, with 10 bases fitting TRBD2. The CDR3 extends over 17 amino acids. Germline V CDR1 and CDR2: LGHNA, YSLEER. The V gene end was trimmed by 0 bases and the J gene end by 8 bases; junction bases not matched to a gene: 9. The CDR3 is CASSQDWTSGGQGELFF. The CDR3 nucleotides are TGCGCCAGCAGCCAAGATTGGACTAGCGGAGGGCAAGGGGAGCTGTTTTTT.

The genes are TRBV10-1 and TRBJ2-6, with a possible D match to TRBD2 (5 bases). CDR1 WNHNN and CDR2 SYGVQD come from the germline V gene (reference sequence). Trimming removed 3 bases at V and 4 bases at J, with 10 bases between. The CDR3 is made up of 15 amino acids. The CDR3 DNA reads TGCGCCAGCAGTGATGAGGGAACCGGGGCCAACGTCCTGACTTTC. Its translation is CASSDEGTGANVLTF.

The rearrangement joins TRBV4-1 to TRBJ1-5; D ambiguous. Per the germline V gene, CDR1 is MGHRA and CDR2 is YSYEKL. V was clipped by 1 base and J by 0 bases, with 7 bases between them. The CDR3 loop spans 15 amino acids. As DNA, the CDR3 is TGCGCCAGCAGCCAAGTACAGAATAGCAATCAGCCCCAGCATTTT. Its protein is CASSQVQNSNQPQHF.

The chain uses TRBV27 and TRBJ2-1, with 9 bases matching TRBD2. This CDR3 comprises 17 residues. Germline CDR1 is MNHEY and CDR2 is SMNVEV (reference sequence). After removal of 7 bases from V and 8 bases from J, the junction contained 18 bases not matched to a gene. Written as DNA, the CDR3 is TGTGCCAGCATCCCCCTCGCGGGAGGGTTACTCTATTATGAGCAGTTCTTC. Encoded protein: CASIPLAGGLLYYEQFF.

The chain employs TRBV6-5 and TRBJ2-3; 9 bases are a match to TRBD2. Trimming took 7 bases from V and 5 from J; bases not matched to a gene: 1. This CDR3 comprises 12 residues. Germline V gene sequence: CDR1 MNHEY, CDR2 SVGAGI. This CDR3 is CASKTSGDTQYF. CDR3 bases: TGTGCCAGCAAGACTAGCGGAGATACGCAGTATTTT.

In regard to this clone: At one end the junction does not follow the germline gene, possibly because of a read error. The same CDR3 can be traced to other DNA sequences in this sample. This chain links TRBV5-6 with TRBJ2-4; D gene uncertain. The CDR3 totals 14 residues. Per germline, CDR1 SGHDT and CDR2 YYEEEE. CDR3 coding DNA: TGTGCCAGCAGTTTGGCCTCACTAAAAAACATTCAGTACTTC. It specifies CASSLASLKNIQYF.

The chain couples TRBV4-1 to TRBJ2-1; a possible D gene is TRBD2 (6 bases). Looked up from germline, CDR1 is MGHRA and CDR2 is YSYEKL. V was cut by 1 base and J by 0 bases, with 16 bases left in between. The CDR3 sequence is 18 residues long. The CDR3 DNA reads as TGCGCCAGCAGCCAAGTGCGAGGGAGGTCGAGCTCCTACAATGAGCAGTTCTTC. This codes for CASSQVRGRSSSYNEQFF.

CDR3 residues: CASNGQAQGEQYF. DNA for the CDR3: TGTGCCAGCAATGGACAGGCCCAGGGGGAGCAGTACTTC. The chain couples TRBV2 to TRBJ2-7; 7 bases fit TRBD1. Trimming cost V 7 bases and J 7 bases; bases outside gene matches: 10. This CDR3 is built from 13 residues. Germline assignment: CDR1 SNHLY and CDR2 FYNNEI.

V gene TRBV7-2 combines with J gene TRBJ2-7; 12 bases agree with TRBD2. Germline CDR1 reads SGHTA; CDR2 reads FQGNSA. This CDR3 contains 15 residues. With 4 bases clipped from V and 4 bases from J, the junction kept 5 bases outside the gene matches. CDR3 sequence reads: CASSSTSGRRYEQYF. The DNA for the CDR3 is TGTGCCAGCAGCTCAACTAGCGGGAGGCGGTACGAGCAGTACTTC.

CDR3 protein: CASGGGTGTYFSGNTIYF. The CDR3 nucleotides are TGCGCCAGCGGGGGGGGGACAGGGACCTATTTCTCTGGAAACACCATATATTTT. V and J are TRBV23-1 and TRBJ1-3, with 9 bases lining up with TRBD1. TRBV23-1 is an ORF, with its function uncertain. The CDR3 runs to 18 residues. J lost 0 bases, V lost 8 bases, and 14 bases had no gene match.